A selection of T cell receptor beta chains follows, all from one sample in a study of blood T cell repertoires in COVID-19. The protocol was immunoSEQ multiplex PCR, while the TCRdb copy is restricted to in-frame clones and leaves out a portion. The repertoire holds some 260,000 clones, with over 65% as singletons. Sequencing input: peripheral blood. Receptors originate from an elderly woman with acute or convalescent COVID-19. The CDR3 runs from the conserved cysteine through the conserved F or W. D genes are given only for firm matches. Size values are once, few and many counts, or a class for expanded clones, and some rows have none.

TRBJ2-7 TRBD1 TRBV19 NA TGTGCCAGTAGCCCTGGGACAGGGACTCGGTACGAGCAGTACTTC CASSPGTGTRYEQYF
TRBJ2-3 TRBD2 TRBV2 NA TGTGCCAGCAGTGTACTAGCGGGAGGCCTAGGGACAGATACGCAGTATTTT CASSVLAGGLGTDTQYF
TRBJ1-1 TRBD1 TRBV7-2 once TGTGCCAGCAGCCCTACCCGACAGGGTTTCTGGTATACTGAAGCTTTCTTT CASSPTRQGFWYTEAFF
TRBJ2-3 NA TRBV5-5 NA TGTGCCAGCAGACCGGGGAGATACAGGGTCGGCGGCACAGATACGCAGTATTTT CASRPGRYRVGGTDTQYF
TRBJ1-4 NA TRBV19 few TGTGCCAGTAGTTCATTCCCCCTATTAAGAGAAAAACTGTTTTTT CASSSFPLLREKLFF
TRBJ2-7 TRBD1 TRBV7-9 NA TGTGCCAGCAGCACCGTCGGACAGGGGGCCCGCGAGCAGTACTTC CASSTVGQGAREQYF
TRBJ2-2 TRBD2 TRBV19 NA TGTGCCAGCCTCTGGACTAGCGGGAGGGCCAACAGCGGGGAGCTGTTTTTT CASLWTSGRANSGELFF
TRBJ2-1 TRBD1 TRBV28 NA TGTGCCAGCAGTTTACAGGGACAGGCCGGTGTTCGGCAGTTCTTC CASSLQGQAGVRQFF
TRBJ1-2 NA TRBV15 NA TGTGCCACCAGCAGAGATCGCACTGGTGGCTACACCTTC CATSRDRTGGYTF
TRBJ2-5 NA TRBV2 NA TGTGCCAGCAGCAGGGACACCCAAGAGACCCAGTACTTC CASSRDTQETQYF
TRBJ2-2 TRBD1 TRBV30 NA TGTGCCTGGACCCGGGACAGGGGCCGGGAGCTGTTTTTT CAWTRDRGRELFF
TRBJ1-1 NA TRBV2 NA TGTGCCAGCAGGCCAGACAGTGAAGCTTTCTTT CASRPDSEAFF
TRBJ1-4 TRBD1 TRBV19 NA TGTGCCAGTAGGCTACAGGGGAATAATGAAAAACTGTTTTTT CASRLQGNNEKLFF
TRBJ2-2 NA TRBV4-2 NA TGTGCCAGCAGCCAAGATGTCAGGGTATCGAACACCGGGGAGCTGTTTTTT CASSQDVRVSNTGELFF
TRBJ2-2 NA TRBV4-2 NA TGTGCCAGCAGCCAAGAACAAATTACAGACATCTCCGGGGAGCTGTTTTTT CASSQEQITDISGELFF
TRBJ2-2 NA TRBV5-4 NA TGTGCCAGCAGCCTTGGGACTCCGAACACCGGGGAGCTGTTTTTT CASSLGTPNTGELFF
TRBJ2-3 NA TRBV7-2 NA TGTGCCAGCAGCCTCCATGGGGCACCAAATACGCAGTATTTT CASSLHGAPNTQYF
TRBJ1-1 NA TRBV21-1 NA TGTGCCAGCAGCCCTATTGACAGGGGGAAGGTTTACACTGAAGCTTTCTTT CASSPIDRGKVYTEAFF
TRBJ1-3 NA TRBV5-1 NA TGCGCCAGCAGCTTGGGACAGCCGAGCTCTGGAAACGCCATATATTTT CASSLGQPSSGNAIYF
TRBJ2-1 NA TRBV7-2 once TGTGCCAGCAGCTTCTGGAGGGCCGGGAATGAGCAGTTCTTC CASSFWRAGNEQFF
TRBJ2-1 NA TRBV18 NA TGTGCCAGCTCAGAGGTAATGGGAGGCAATGAGCAGTTCTTC CASSEVMGGNEQFF
TRBJ2-5 TRBD2 TRBV5-4 NA TGTGCCAGCAGCTCGGGGACTAGCAGCCAAGAGACCCAGTACTTC CASSSGTSSQETQYF
TRBJ2-2 NA TRBV6-2/TRBV6-3 few TGTGCCAGCAGTTACCGACAGTTGAACACCGGGGAGCTGTTTTTT CASSYRQLNTGELFF
TRBJ1-6 TRBD1 TRBV9 NA TGTGCCAGCAGCGCGTTGACAGGGCTCGGGAATTCACCCCTCCACTTT CASSALTGLGNSPLHF
TRBJ2-7 NA TRBV2 NA TGTGCCAGCAGGGACGACAGGCTAGAGCAGTACTTC CASRDDRLEQYF
TRBJ1-1 TRBD1 TRBV2 NA TGTGCCAGCAGTTTCGGGACAGGGATCTTGGGCACTGAAGCTTTCTTT CASSFGTGILGTEAFF
TRBJ2-5 NA TRBV5-1 NA TGCGCCAGCAGCTTGGGCACGAGTTCAGGGCCGCAAGAGACCCAGTACTTC CASSLGTSSGPQETQYF
TRBJ2-3 NA TRBV29-1 NA TGCAGCGTGGACTTTAGCACAGATACGCAGTATTTT CSVDFSTDTQYF
TRBJ2-5 TRBD2 TRBV29-1 NA TGCAGCGTTGAGGGGCGGGGGGTCATTGAGACCCAGTACTTC CSVEGRGVIETQYF
TRBJ2-6 NA TRBV5-5 NA TGTGCCAGCAGCTTGGACACTGGGGCCAACGTCCTGACTTTC CASSLDTGANVLTF
TRBJ1-1 NA TRBV4-1 many TGCGCCAGCAGCCAAGGGGCTCAGAACACTGAAGCTTTCTTT CASSQGAQNTEAFF
TRBJ1-2 NA TRBV3-1/TRBV3-2 NA TGTGCCAGCAGCCAACTAACAGGGCTTGGCTACACCTTC CASSQLTGLGYTF
TRBJ2-3 TRBD2 TRBV18 once TGTGCCAGCTCACCATCCCTAGCGGCAAGCACAGATACGCAGTATTTT CASSPSLAASTDTQYF
TRBJ2-3 NA TRBV6-5 NA TGTGCCAGCAGTTACTCGAGTAGCAGCAACACAGATACGCAGTATTTT CASSYSSSSNTDTQYF
TRBJ1-1 NA TRBV10-1 NA TGCGCCAGCAGTGATTATACAAGAGGGACTGAAGCTTTCTTT CASSDYTRGTEAFF
TRBJ1-4 TRBD1 TRBV12-3/TRBV12-4 NA TGTGCCAGCAGTCCGACAGGGCGTGAAAAACTGTTTTTT CASSPTGREKLFF
TRBJ2-1 TRBD2 TRBV20-1 NA TGCAGTGCTAGTAAGTCTAGCGGGATTAGAAGCTCCTACAATGAGCAGTTCTTC CSASKSSGIRSSYNEQFF
TRBJ2-1 TRBD2 TRBV4-1 NA TGCGCCAGCAAGCCACTAGCGGGATCCAATGAGCAGTTCTTC CASKPLAGSNEQFF
TRBJ1-2 TRBD1 TRBV9 NA TGTGCCAGCACCCCGGGACAGAGCCCCAACTATGGCTACACCTTC CASTPGQSPNYGYTF
TRBJ1-2 NA TRBV20-1 NA TGCAGTGCTAGTCGCCACAGTATTTATGGCTACACCTTC CSASRHSIYGYTF